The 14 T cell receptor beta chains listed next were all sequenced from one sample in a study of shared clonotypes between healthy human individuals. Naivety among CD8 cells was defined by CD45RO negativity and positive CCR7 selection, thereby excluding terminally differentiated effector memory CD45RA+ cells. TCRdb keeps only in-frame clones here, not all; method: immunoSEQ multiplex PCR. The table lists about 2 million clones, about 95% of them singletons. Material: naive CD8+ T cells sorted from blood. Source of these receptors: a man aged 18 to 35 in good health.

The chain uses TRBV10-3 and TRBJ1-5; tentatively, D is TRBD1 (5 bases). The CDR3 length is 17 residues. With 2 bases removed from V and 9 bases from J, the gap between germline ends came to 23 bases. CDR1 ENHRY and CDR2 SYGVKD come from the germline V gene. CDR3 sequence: CAISEAQVISGVLPQHF. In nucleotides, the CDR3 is TGTGCCATCAGTGAGGCACAGGTGATTAGCGGCGTTCTGCCCCAGCATTTT.

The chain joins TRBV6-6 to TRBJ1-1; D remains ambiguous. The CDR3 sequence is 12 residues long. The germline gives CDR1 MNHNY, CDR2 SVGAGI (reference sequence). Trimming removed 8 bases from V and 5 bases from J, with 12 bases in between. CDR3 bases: TGTGCCAGCTCCGTTATAGGAACTGAAGCTTTCTTT. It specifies CASSVIGTEAFF.

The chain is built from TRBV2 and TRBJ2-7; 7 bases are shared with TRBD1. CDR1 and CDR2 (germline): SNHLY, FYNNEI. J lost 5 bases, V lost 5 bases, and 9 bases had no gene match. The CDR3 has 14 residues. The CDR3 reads CASSSGTEHHEQYF. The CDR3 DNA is TGTGCCAGCAGTTCCGGGACAGAACACCACGAGCAGTACTTC. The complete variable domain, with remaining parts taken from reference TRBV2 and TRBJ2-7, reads EPEVTQTPSHQVTQMGQEVILRCVPISNHLYFYWYRQILGQKVEFLVSFYNNEISEKSEIFDDQFSVERPDGSNFTLKIRSTKLEDSAMYFCASSSGTEHHEQYFGPGTRLTVT.

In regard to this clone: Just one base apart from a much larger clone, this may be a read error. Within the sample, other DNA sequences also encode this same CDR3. The CDR3 DNA reads as TGTGCCAGCAGCTTAGGGGGGGCTGAAGCTTTCTTT. This encodes CASSLGGAEAFF. The V call is TRBV13, the J call TRBJ1-1; tentative D call: TRBD1 (5 bases). Germline V gives CDR1 PRHDT, CDR2 FYEKMQ (reference sequence). CDR3 length equals 12 residues. Trimming took off 0 bases at V and 6 bases at J, with 5 bases between the two ends. Full variable domain (remainder filled in from reference TRBV13 and TRBJ1-1): AAGVIQSPRHLIKEKRETATLKCYPIPRHDTVYWYQQGPGQDPQFLISFYEKMQSDKGSIPDRFSAQQFSDYHSELNMSSLELGDSALYFCASSLGGAEAFFGQGTRLTVV.

The CDR3 DNA is TGCGCCAGCAGCCAAGAAATAAGGGACAGGGGCTATGGCTACACCTTC. Its translation: CASSQEIRDRGYGYTF. The chain is built from TRBV4-1 and TRBJ1-2; TRBD1 agrees at 10 bases. J lost 4 bases, V lost 0 bases, and 5 bases had no gene match. The CDR3 is 16 residues long. The V gene's germline CDR1 is MGHRA and CDR2 YSYEKL.

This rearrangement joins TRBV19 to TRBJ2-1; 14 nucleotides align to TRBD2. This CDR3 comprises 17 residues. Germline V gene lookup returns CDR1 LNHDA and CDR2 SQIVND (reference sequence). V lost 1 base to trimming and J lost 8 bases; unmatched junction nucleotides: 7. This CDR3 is CASSIGLGTSGGDEQFF. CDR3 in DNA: TGTGCCAGTAGTATAGGGCTCGGGACTAGCGGGGGCGATGAGCAGTTCTTC. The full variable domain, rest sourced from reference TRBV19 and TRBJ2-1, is DGGITQSPKYLFRKEGQNVTLSCEQNLNHDAMYWYRQDPGQGLRLIYYSQIVNDFQKGDIAEGYSVSREKKESFPLTVTSAQKNPTAFYLCASSIGLGTSGGDEQFFGPGTRLTVL.

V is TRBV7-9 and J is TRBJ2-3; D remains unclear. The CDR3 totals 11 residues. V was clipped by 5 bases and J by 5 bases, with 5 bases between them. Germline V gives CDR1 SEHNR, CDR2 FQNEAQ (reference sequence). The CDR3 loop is CASSRVDTQYF. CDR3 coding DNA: TGTGCCAGCAGCAGAGTAGATACGCAGTATTTT.

CDR3 residues: CASSDGSYNEQFF. The CDR3 DNA reads as TGCGCCAGCAGTGATGGCTCCTACAATGAGCAGTTCTTC. The chain combines TRBV10-2 with TRBJ2-1, with D hard to call. CDR3 size: 13 residues. Trimming pared 3 bases from V and 0 bases from J, leaving 3 bases between. Germline CDR1 reads WSHSY; CDR2 reads SAAADI.

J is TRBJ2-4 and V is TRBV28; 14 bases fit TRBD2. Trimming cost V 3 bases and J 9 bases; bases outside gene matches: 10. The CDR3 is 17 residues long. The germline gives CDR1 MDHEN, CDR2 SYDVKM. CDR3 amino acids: CASSLDGGLAGEGIQYF. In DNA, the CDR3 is TGTGCCAGCAGTTTGGACGGGGGACTAGCGGGAGAAGGCATTCAGTACTTC.

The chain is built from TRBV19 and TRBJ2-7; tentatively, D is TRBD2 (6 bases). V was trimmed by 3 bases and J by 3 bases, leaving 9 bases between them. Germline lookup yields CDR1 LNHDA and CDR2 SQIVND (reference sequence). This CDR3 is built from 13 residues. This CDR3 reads CASSMSGVYEQYF. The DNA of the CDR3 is TGTGCCAGTAGTATGTCGGGGGTCTACGAGCAGTACTTC.

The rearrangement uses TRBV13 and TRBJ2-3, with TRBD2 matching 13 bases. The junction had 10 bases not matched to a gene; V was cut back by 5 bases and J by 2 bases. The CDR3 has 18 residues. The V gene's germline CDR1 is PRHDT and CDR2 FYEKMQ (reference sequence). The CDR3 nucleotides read TGTGCCAGCAGCCAAAGACTAGCGGGGGGCTCCCTCACAGATACGCAGTATTTT. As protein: CASSQRLAGGSLTDTQYF.

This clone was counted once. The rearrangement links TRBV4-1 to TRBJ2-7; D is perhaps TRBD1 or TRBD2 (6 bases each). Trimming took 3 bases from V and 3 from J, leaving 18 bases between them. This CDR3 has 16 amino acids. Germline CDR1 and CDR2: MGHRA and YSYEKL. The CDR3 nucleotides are TGCGCCAGCAGCCACAACGGGGGCGCTGGTATCTACGAGCAGTACTTC. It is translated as CASSHNGGAGIYEQYF.

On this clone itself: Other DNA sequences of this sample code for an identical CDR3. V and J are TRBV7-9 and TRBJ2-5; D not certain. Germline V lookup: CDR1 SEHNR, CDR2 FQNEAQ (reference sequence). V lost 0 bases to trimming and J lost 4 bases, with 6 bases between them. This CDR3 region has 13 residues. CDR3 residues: CASSLAGRETQYF. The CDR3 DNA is TGTGCCAGCAGCTTAGCAGGCAGAGAGACCCAGTACTTC.

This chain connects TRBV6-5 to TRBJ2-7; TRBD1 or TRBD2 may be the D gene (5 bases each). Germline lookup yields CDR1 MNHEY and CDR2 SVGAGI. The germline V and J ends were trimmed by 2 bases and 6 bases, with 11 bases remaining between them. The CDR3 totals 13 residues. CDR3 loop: CASSYGGWSEQYF. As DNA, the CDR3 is TGTGCCAGCAGTTACGGGGGTTGGAGCGAGCAGTACTTC.